The 25 T cell receptor beta chains below were found in one sample sequenced in a study of radiotherapy plus CTLA-4 blockade in lung cancer. Clones were read by immunoSEQ multiplex PCR, and TCRdb kept only the in-frame ones, dropping some. The repertoire consists of tens of thousands of clones, with roughly 78% occurring once and the leading ten covering roughly a tenth. The source was peripheral blood, collected from a patient treated with radiotherapy plus ipilimumab. These receptors originate from a human donor with non-small cell lung cancer who had a complete response to radiotherapy plus ipilimumab.

This clone showed up just a few times. This rearrangement joins TRBV5-1 to TRBJ2-3; D could derive from TRBD1 or TRBD2 (5 bases each). The V gene's germline CDR1 is SGHRS and CDR2 YFSETQ. Deletions cut 4 bases from V and 2 bases from J, with 11 bases between. The CDR3 has 14 residues. Here the CDR3 reads CASSPEGSTDTQYF. The CDR3 bases are TGCGCCAGCAGCCCCGAGGGGTCCACAGATACGCAGTATTTT.

The gene calls are TRBV7-2 and TRBJ1-5; D is undetermined. The CDR3 is 16 residues long. Germline V gene data show CDR1 as SGHTA and CDR2 as FQGNSA. The germline V and J ends were trimmed by 2 bases and 2 bases, with 13 bases remaining between them. The CDR3 loop is CASSLKAGLGNQPQHF. The CDR3 nucleotides are TGTGCCAGCAGCTTAAAGGCCGGGTTGGGCAATCAGCCCCAGCATTTT.

In its sample, this clone was seen a few times. The rearrangement joins TRBV5-1 to TRBJ2-7, with 13 bases lining up with TRBD2. CDR3 length: 16 residues. The trim removed 4 bases at V and 6 bases at J, leaving 10 bases unmatched. From germline, CDR1 is SGHRS and CDR2 YFSETQ. The DNA of the CDR3 is TGCGCCAGCAGCGGGGTGACTAGCGGGGGGATCCGCGAGCAGTACTTC. It yields the protein CASSGVTSGGIREQYF.

The chain carries TRBV6-5 and TRBJ2-4, with a possible D match to TRBD1 (5 bases). V was trimmed by 0 bases and J by 3 bases, leaving 9 bases between them. Germline CDR1 reads MNHEY; CDR2 reads SVGAGI. CDR3 length equals 15 residues. The CDR3 sequence: CASSYSGAYKNIQYF. The CDR3 DNA sequence: TGTGCCAGCAGTTACTCAGGGGCCTACAAAAACATTCAGTACTTC.

Comment on this clone: The same CDR3 also results from other DNA sequences found in this sample. The genes are TRBV11-2 and TRBJ2-5; 8 nucleotides agree with TRBD2. The J segment lost 4 bases and the V segment lost 1 base, leaving 2 bases of the junction unmatched. There are 14 residues in the CDR3. CDR1 and CDR2 (germline): SGHAT, FQNNGV. CDR3 sequence: CASSLVLAGETQYF. DNA for the CDR3: TGTGCCAGCAGCTTAGTTCTAGCGGGAGAGACCCAGTACTTC.

A single count supports this clone. This chain joins TRBV4-3 and TRBJ1-2, with a weak D call TRBD1 (5 bases). Per germline, CDR1 LGHNA and CDR2 YSLEER. V was pared by 0 bases and J by 8 bases, with 16 bases between. This CDR3 contains 15 residues. CDR3 nucleotides: TGCGCCAGCAGCCAAGATCTGTCGGGGGGTGGCGGCTACACCTTC. Protein: CASSQDLSGGGGYTF.

The chain joins TRBV2 to TRBJ1-2; D remains unclear. The CDR3 length is 15 residues. CDR1 and CDR2 from the germline V gene are SNHLY and FYNNEI. The V end lost 3 bases, the J end lost 4 bases, and 15 bases lay between the germline ends. This CDR3 is CASSEARRDSYGYTF. CDR3 DNA: TGTGCCAGCAGTGAGGCCCGTCGGGATAGCTATGGCTACACCTTC.

This clone was seen a single time. The V and J genes are TRBV28 and TRBJ1-5, with no clear D. The CDR3 is made up of 14 amino acids. CDR1 is MDHEN and CDR2 is SYDVKM in the germline V gene. V dropped 3 bases and J dropped 5 bases, with 11 bases sitting between them. The CDR3 sequence: CASSFGGKHQPQHF. Here the CDR3 DNA reads TGTGCCAGCAGTTTTGGAGGGAAACATCAGCCCCAGCATTTT.

The rearrangement uses TRBV29-1 and TRBJ2-2; no clear D gene. There are 11 residues in the CDR3. Per the germline V gene, CDR1 is SQVTM and CDR2 is ANQGSEA. V was shortened by 2 bases and J by 7 bases, with 5 bases between the two germline ends. The CDR3 here is CSVELGGELFF. The CDR3 nucleotides read TGCAGCGTTGAATTAGGCGGGGAGCTGTTTTTT.

The J gene is TRBJ2-5, the V gene TRBV7-2; D tentatively reads TRBD1 or TRBD2 (7 bases each). Germline values: CDR1 SGHTA, CDR2 FQGNSA. The CDR3 sequence is 16 residues long. Between the trimmed V and J ends, which lost 1 base and 5 bases, there was a span of 17 bases. The CDR3 reads CASSLGSRGGVETQYF. CDR3 sequence (DNA): TGTGCCAGCAGCTTAGGAAGCAGGGGGGGAGTTGAGACCCAGTACTTC.

This rearrangement joins TRBV5-5 to TRBJ2-7, with TRBD1 matching over 9 bases. The CDR3 covers 13 residues. In germline, CDR1 is SGHKS, CDR2 YYEKEE (reference sequence). Unmatched junction bases numbered 6, after V lost 5 bases and J lost 6 bases. The CDR3 region has the DNA TGTGCCAGCAGTTTCAACAGGGGGCCCGAGCAGTACTTC. Protein sequence: CASSFNRGPEQYF.

The rearrangement joins TRBV18 to TRBJ2-2; D is possibly TRBD1 (6 bases). The CDR3 length is 18 residues. Between the trimmed V and J ends, which lost 0 bases and 1 base, there was a span of 15 bases. Germline V lookup: CDR1 KGHSH, CDR2 LQKENI. In DNA, the CDR3 is TGTGCCAGCTCACCACCGGAGGCTGGGACATTGAACACCGGGGAGCTGTTTTTT. Amino acid sequence: CASSPPEAGTLNTGELFF.

The chain couples TRBV7-2 to TRBJ2-3; the D gene is possibly TRBD1 (6 bases). V lost 5 bases and J lost 6, with 9 bases in between. Germline V gene sequence: CDR1 SGHTA, CDR2 FQGNSA. The CDR3 loop spans 12 amino acids. CDR3 protein: CASSPRGDTQYF. The CDR3 nucleotides are TGTGCCAGCAGCCCTAGGGGGGATACGCAGTATTTT.

This rearrangement joins TRBV18 to TRBJ2-7, with D unresolved. V was pared by 4 bases and J by 6 bases, with 10 bases between. The CDR3 totals 12 residues. CDR1 is KGHSH and CDR2 is LQKENI in the germline V gene. The CDR3 loop reads CASSQTTGEQYV. DNA of the CDR3: TGTGCCAGCTCACAAACAACCGGCGAGCAGTACGTC.

Only one count was recorded for this clone. The chain is built from TRBV7-2 and TRBJ1-2; 8 positions match TRBD1. Germline-derived CDR1 and CDR2 are SGHTA and FQGNSA. Trimming cost V 1 base and J 8 bases; bases outside gene matches: 12. The CDR3 totals 16 residues. The chain's CDR3 is CASSLDQRGRGQGYTF. In DNA form, the CDR3 reads TGTGCCAGCAGCTTAGATCAAAGGGGCAGGGGGCAAGGCTACACCTTC. Combining the CDR3 with reference TRBV7-2 and TRBJ1-2 gives the whole variable domain GAGVSQSPSNKVTEKGKDVELRCDPISGHTALYWYRQSLGQGLEFLIYFQGNSAPDKSGLPSDRFSAERTGGSVSTLTIQRTQQEDSAVYLCASSLDQRGRGQGYTFGSGTRLTVV.

J is TRBJ2-1 and V is TRBV7-2, with unresolved D. The V gene's germline CDR1 is SGHTA and CDR2 FQGNSA. Trimming removed 4 bases from V and 5 bases from J, with 12 bases in between. This CDR3 has 14 residues. The CDR3 reads CASSSQAGDNEQFF. The CDR3 coding sequence is TGTGCCAGCAGCTCTCAAGCAGGAGACAATGAGCAGTTCTTC.

The CDR3 loop reads CASTRDNNEKLFF. CDR3 in DNA: TGTGCCAGCACCCGGGACAATAATGAAAAACTGTTTTTT. This sequence joins TRBV18 and TRBJ1-4; D is possibly TRBD1 (6 bases). Germline assignment: CDR1 KGHSH and CDR2 LQKENI. V gave up 8 bases and J gave up 4 bases, with 11 bases separating them. The CDR3 spans 13 residues.

The J gene is TRBJ1-3, the V gene TRBV5-4; TRBD1 agrees at 7 bases. V lost 4 bases to trimming and J lost 0 bases; unmatched junction nucleotides: 13. This CDR3 has 18 amino acids. CDR1 and CDR2 from the germline V gene are SGHNT and YYREEE (reference sequence). The CDR3 bases are TGTGCCAGCAGCCCCAGGGGGAGGGCGACTCTCTCTGGAAACACCATATATTTT. It translates to CASSPRGRATLSGNTIYF.

The chain carries TRBV11-2 and TRBJ2-1; 11 positions agree with TRBD1. The CDR3 covers 16 residues. Per germline, CDR1 SGHAT and CDR2 FQNNGV. Trimming at V came to 5 bases and at J to 0 bases, leaving 3 bases not matched to a gene. The CDR3 coding sequence is TGTGCCAGCAGCCGAGGGACAGGGGGCTCCTACAATGAGCAGTTCTTC. Translated, it gives CASSRGTGGSYNEQFF.

The chain is built from TRBV29-1 and TRBJ1-1, with 7 bases identical to TRBD1. The CDR3 is 14 amino acids. Germline V CDR1 and CDR2: SQVTM, ANQGSEA. J gave up 6 bases and V 5 bases, and 12 bases lay outside the gene matches. The CDR3 DNA is TGCAGCGTTCCTAGGGGGCGCGGACGGCCTGAAGCTTTCTTT. This sequence encodes CSVPRGRGRPEAFF.

The J gene is TRBJ1-2, the V gene TRBV5-7, with D unclear. TRBV5-7 is an ORF, and what it does is uncertain. V was clipped by 3 bases and J by 7 bases, with 10 bases between them. The CDR3 is made up of 12 amino acids. The CDR3 nucleotides are TGTGCCAGCAGCTGGGCACCCCTTGGCTACACCTTC. Its protein is CASSWAPLGYTF.

This chain links TRBV27 with TRBJ2-5; the match to TRBD1 covers 7 bases. The CDR3 is made up of 15 amino acids. Germline V CDR1 and CDR2: MNHEY, SMNVEV (reference sequence). The J segment lost 2 bases and the V segment lost 6 bases, leaving 9 bases of the junction unmatched. DNA for the CDR3: TGTGCCAGCAGGCTGGCAGGGGGTGGGCAAGAGACCCAGTACTTC. Residues: CASRLAGGGQETQYF.

This chain connects TRBV5-5 to TRBJ2-7; D might be TRBD1 or TRBD2, each matching 7 bases. CDR1 and CDR2 from the germline V gene are SGHKS and YYEKEE (reference sequence). The CDR3 is made up of 14 amino acids. V lost 3 bases and J 4 bases, leaving 14 bases between the germline ends. CDR3 loop: CASSWGGQNYEQYF. The CDR3 nucleotides read TGTGCCAGCAGCTGGGGGGGACAGAATTACGAGCAGTACTTC. Full variable domain (rest looked up from reference TRBV5-5 and TRBJ2-7): DAGVTQSPTHLIKTRGQQVTLRCSPISGHKSVSWYQQVLGQGPQFIFQYYEKEERGRGNFPDRFSARQFPNYSSELNVNALLLGDSALYLCASSWGGQNYEQYFGPGTRLTVT.

This chain joins TRBV30 and TRBJ1-4, with D possibly being TRBD1 (6 bases). CDR1 is GTSNPN, CDR2 SVGIG, per germline (reference sequence). Trimming pared 3 bases from V and 3 bases from J, leaving 17 bases between. The CDR3 contains 16 residues. CDR3 amino acids: CAWSGDRRTANEKLFF. The CDR3 nucleotides read TGTGCCTGGAGCGGGGACCGCCGGACAGCTAATGAAAAACTGTTTTTT.

J is TRBJ1-2 and V is TRBV23-1; D is possibly TRBD1 (6 bases). TRBV23-1 is labeled an ORF, and its function is uncertain. V lost 7 bases to trimming and J lost 7 bases, with 16 bases between them. This CDR3 spans 13 amino acids. This CDR3 is CASTKSGAAGYTF. The CDR3 coding sequence is TGCGCCAGCACCAAATCGGGGGCGGCTGGCTACACCTTC.